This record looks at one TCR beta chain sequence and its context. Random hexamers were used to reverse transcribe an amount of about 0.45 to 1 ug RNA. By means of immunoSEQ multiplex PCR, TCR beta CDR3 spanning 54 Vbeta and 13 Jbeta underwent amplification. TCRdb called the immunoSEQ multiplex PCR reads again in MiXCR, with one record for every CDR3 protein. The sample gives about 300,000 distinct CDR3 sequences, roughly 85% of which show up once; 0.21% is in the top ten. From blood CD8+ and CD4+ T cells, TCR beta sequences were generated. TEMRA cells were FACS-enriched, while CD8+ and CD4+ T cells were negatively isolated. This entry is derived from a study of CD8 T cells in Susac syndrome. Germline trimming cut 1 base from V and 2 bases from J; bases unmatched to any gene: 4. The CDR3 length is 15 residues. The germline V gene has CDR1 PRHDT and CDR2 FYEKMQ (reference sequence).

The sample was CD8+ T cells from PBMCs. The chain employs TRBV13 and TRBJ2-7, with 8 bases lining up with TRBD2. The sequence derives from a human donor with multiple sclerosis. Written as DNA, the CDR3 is TGTGCCAGCAGCTTAGCCCCAGCGGGGGCCTACGAGCAGTACTTC. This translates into CASSLAPAGAYEQYF.